This T cell receptor (beta chain) was sequenced during a study of blood T cell repertoires in COVID-19. Study as a whole: Sites in the United States, Italy and Spain provided acute and convalescent COVID-19 samples.

From germline, CDR1 is MNHEY and CDR2 SVGAGI. CDR3 size: 15 residues. V shed 9 bases, J shed 0 bases, and the junction held 8 bases outside the gene matches. Original processing methods: Researchers report that nucleated cell counts were estimated from reference gene primer amplification. The protocol was immunoSEQ multiplex PCR, while the TCRdb copy is restricted to in-frame clones and leaves out a portion. The DNA was the basis for D and trimming; V, J and clone size are from that table. Among tens of thousands of clones listed, 70% to 80% were seen once. The source material was peripheral blood. The chain has TRBV6-5 and TRBJ1-1; 9 nucleotides match TRBD1. This clonotype was obtained from a human donor in a cohort sampled during active COVID-19. The CDR3 nucleotides are TGTGCCAGTAGACAGGGGGACGGGCTGAACACTGAAGCTTTCTTT. It codes for CASRQGDGLNTEAFF.